This T cell receptor beta chain was captured by sequencing in a study of post-analysis software for immune sequencing data. Study-wide points: TRBV5-6, TRBV5-1 and TRBV20-1 were among roughly five TRBV segments more frequent in patients than controls. There was significantly lower normalized Chao1 diversity in multiple sclerosis patients than in controls.

Germline V CDR1 and CDR2: KGHDR, SFDVKD. The V gene end was trimmed by 9 bases and the J gene end by 3 bases; junction bases not matched to a gene: 13. The CDR3 is 17 amino acids. Carried by the TCR beta cDNA libraries were unique molecular identifiers. Yield was 500,000 to 600,000 cDNA molecules from 1 to 10 million T cells. TCRdb reprocessed the PCR reads with MiXCR, giving one entry per CDR3 protein. The sample has a few hundred thousand distinct CDR3 sequences; roughly 36% are singletons. Turning to this clonotype: Its matching antigen is unknown.

Sequencing was carried out using blood. The chain couples TRBV24-1 to TRBJ1-1, with 12 positions matching TRBD1. The TCR sequence derives from a girl aged 10 to 17 with multiple sclerosis. As DNA, the CDR3 is TGTGCCACCGGGTTACTCTGGGACAGGGGGCCTGACACTGAAGCTTTCTTT. Translating it yields CATGLLWDRGPDTEAFF.